These 28 T cell receptor beta chains were all obtained from the same sample, sequenced in a study of shared clonotypes between healthy human individuals. The table came from immunoSEQ multiplex PCR; TCRdb's copy has only in-frame clones and leaves some out. The table shows roughly 1,600,000 clones, with about 98.5% occurring only once. Sequencing was carried out using naive CD4+ T cells sorted from blood. Subset here: CD45RA+ positively selected. The receptors here all came from a man aged 30 to 39 in good health.

This rearrangement joins TRBV7-6 to TRBJ2-1; D may be TRBD1 (5 bases). V was trimmed by 2 bases and J by 6 bases, leaving 11 bases between them. This CDR3 is 14 amino acids long. Germline V gives CDR1 SGHVS, CDR2 FNYEAQ. The CDR3 nucleotides are TGTGCCAGCAGCTTAATCGGACACTCCAATGAGCAGTTCTTC. It encodes CASSLIGHSNEQFF.

The rearrangement uses TRBV2 and TRBJ1-2; a possible D gene is TRBD1 (5 bases). CDR3 length: 15 residues. Germline CDR1 SNHLY, CDR2 FYNNEI. Trimming took off 2 bases at V and 4 bases at J, with 14 bases between the two ends. The CDR3 reads CASSERGRRGYGYTF. The CDR3 region has the DNA TGTGCCAGCAGTGAAAGGGGACGCCGGGGCTATGGCTACACCTTC.

The chain links TRBV10-3 to TRBJ2-3; D is uncertain. The V and J ends lost 8 bases and 0 bases respectively, with 6 bases between them. In germline, CDR1 is ENHRY, CDR2 SYGVKD. CDR3 length equals 12 residues. The CDR3 sequence is CAIGPSTDTQYF. CDR3 nucleotides: TGTGCCATCGGCCCTAGCACAGATACGCAGTATTTT.

The J gene is TRBJ2-2, the V gene TRBV6-6; D gene ambiguous. V lost 4 bases, J lost 2 bases, and 11 bases lay in between. The length of the CDR3 is 15 residues. Germline V gives CDR1 MNHNY, CDR2 SVGAGI (reference sequence). The CDR3 DNA is TGTGCCAGCAGTTCTACCGGAATCAACACCGGGGAGCTGTTTTTT. Translated, it gives CASSSTGINTGELFF.

This clone was seen a single time. The chain links TRBV27 to TRBJ2-6; 9 nucleotides align to TRBD1. CDR3 length: 18 residues. CDR1 is MNHEY and CDR2 is SMNVEV in the germline V gene (reference sequence). The J segment lost 4 bases and the V segment lost 5 bases, leaving 12 bases of the junction unmatched. The CDR3 nucleotides read TGTGCCAGCAGTCGTAGGGAGCGGACAGGGGTCGGGGCCAACGTCCTGACTTTC. Translated: CASSRRERTGVGANVLTF.

The chain employs TRBV5-1 and TRBJ2-1; tentatively, D is TRBD1 or TRBD2 (5 bases each). Germline assignment: CDR1 SGHRS and CDR2 YFSETQ. V was trimmed by 2 bases and J by 7 bases, leaving 13 bases between them. CDR3 size: 14 residues. The chain's CDR3 is CASSFRTEGNEQFF. The CDR3 DNA is TGCGCCAGCAGCTTTAGGACCGAGGGGAATGAGCAGTTCTTC.

This chain joins TRBV7-5 and TRBJ2-7; TRBD2, the table's D call, lacks a check against the DNA. TRBV7-5 is tagged as a pseudogene. The CDR3 runs 14 residues. Written as DNA, the CDR3 is TGTGTCAGAAGCCCACTAGCGGAAAACTACGAGCAGTACTTC. Translated: CVRSPLAENYEQYF.

The rearrangement links TRBV5-8 to TRBJ1-5, with 7 bases fitting TRBD1. This CDR3 has 15 amino acids. Germline assignment: CDR1 SGHTS and CDR2 YDEGEE. V shed 3 bases and J 2 bases; nucleotides not matched to a gene: 5. CDR3 sequence: CASSSDRAGNQPQHF. The CDR3 DNA sequence: TGTGCCAGCAGCTCCGACAGGGCAGGCAATCAGCCCCAGCATTTT.

The chain is built from TRBV11-2 and TRBJ2-1, with D possibly being TRBD2 (5 bases). Looked up from germline, CDR1 is SGHAT and CDR2 is FQNNGV. This CDR3 is 15 amino acids long. V lost 5 bases, J lost 9 bases, and 20 bases lay in between. The CDR3, as DNA: TGTGCCAGCAGCCAAATCACTAGAAGGTACGGTGAGCAGTTCTTC. Encoded protein: CASSQITRRYGEQFF.

The rearrangement links TRBV29-1 to TRBJ2-2; no clear D gene. The CDR3 covers 13 residues. The germline CDR1 and CDR2 sequences are SQVTM and ANQGSEA. The ends were cut back, 6 bases at V and 7 bases at J, with 15 bases in the middle. The CDR3 DNA follows: TGCAGCGTCCCCGGCATTCTTGGCGGGGAGCTGTTTTTT. Protein sequence: CSVPGILGGELFF.

As for this clone: Other DNA variants within this sample encode the same CDR3. The chain employs TRBV18 and TRBJ1-1; D remains unclear. The ends were cut back, 6 bases at V and 0 bases at J, with 8 bases in the middle. CDR1 and CDR2 from the germline V gene are KGHSH and LQKENI. The length of the CDR3 is 13 residues. CDR3 in amino acids: CASSPTVNTEAFF. CDR3 coding DNA: TGTGCCAGCTCGCCGACTGTGAACACTGAAGCTTTCTTT. The full variable domain, completed using reference TRBV18 and TRBJ1-1, is NAGVMQNPRHLVRRRGQEARLRCSPMKGHSHVYWYRQLPEEGLKFMVYLQKENIIDESGMPKERFSAEFPKEGPSILRIQQVVRGDSAAYFCASSPTVNTEAFFGQGTRLTVV.

The chain is built from TRBV5-1 and TRBJ2-7; TRBD1 agrees at 9 bases. The V segment lost 0 bases and the J segment 4 bases; nucleotides outside the gene matches: 5. Germline CDR1 reads SGHRS; CDR2 reads YFSETQ. CDR3 length equals 15 residues. In nucleotides, the CDR3 is TGCGCCAGCAGCTTGGAGGGCGGACAGGGGTACGAGCAGTACTTC. This gives the protein CASSLEGGQGYEQYF.

CDR3 region: CASSQHADPSYEQYF. CDR3 DNA: TGTGCCAGCAGTCAACACGCGGACCCTTCCTACGAGCAGTACTTC. The chain employs TRBV28 and TRBJ2-7; D ambiguous. There are 15 residues in the CDR3. Germline loops: CDR1 MDHEN, CDR2 SYDVKM. V shed 5 bases and J shed 1 base, with 15 bases lying between them.

The chain uses TRBV4-1 and TRBJ1-5, with D perhaps matching TRBD1 (6 bases). The CDR3 has 15 amino acids. V was cut by 4 bases and J by 0 bases, with 10 bases left in between. Germline V gene lookup returns CDR1 MGHRA and CDR2 YSYEKL. CDR3 residues: CASSPTGYSNQPQHF. The CDR3 DNA reads TGCGCCAGCAGCCCCACAGGGTATAGCAATCAGCCCCAGCATTTT.

This chain links TRBV2 with TRBJ2-7, with TRBD1 identical over 8 bases. V shed 6 bases and J 0 bases; nucleotides not matched to a gene: 7. Germline CDR1 reads SNHLY; CDR2 reads FYNNEI. CDR3 length equals 15 residues. CDR3 DNA: TGTGCCAGCAGCTTCAGGGGGCAAAGCTCCTACGAGCAGTACTTC. Amino acid sequence: CASSFRGQSSYEQYF.

This clone was recorded only once. This rearrangement joins TRBV9 to TRBJ2-3; 7 nucleotides line up with TRBD2. There are 16 residues in the CDR3. Trimming at V came to 4 bases and at J to 0 bases, leaving 8 bases not matched to a gene. Looked up from germline, CDR1 is SGDLS and CDR2 is YYNGEE. The CDR3 DNA reads TGTGCCAGCAGCCCGGGGAGTAGCGGGAGCACAGATACGCAGTATTTT. Protein sequence: CASSPGSSGSTDTQYF.

The genes are TRBV27 and TRBJ1-1; possibly TRBD1 for D (5 bases). Germline loops: CDR1 MNHEY, CDR2 SMNVEV (reference sequence). Trimming took 2 bases from V and 0 from J, leaving 13 bases between them. The CDR3 spans 16 residues. CDR3 protein: CASSLRARQMNTEAFF. CDR3 sequence (DNA): TGTGCCAGCAGTTTAAGGGCCAGACAGATGAACACTGAAGCTTTCTTT.

The V gene is TRBV5-5, the J gene TRBJ1-4; TRBD1 matches at 8 bases. In germline, CDR1 is SGHKS, CDR2 YYEKEE (reference sequence). CDR3 length: 15 amino acids. V lost 2 bases to trimming and J lost 8 bases; unmatched junction nucleotides: 8. The CDR3 loop reads CASSFFAGGDEKLFF. In DNA, the CDR3 is TGTGCCAGCAGCTTTTTTGCAGGGGGCGACGAAAAACTGTTTTTT.

The chain uses TRBV10-3 and TRBJ2-7, with 7 bases aligning to TRBD1. The CDR3 runs to 13 residues. V was clipped by 10 bases and J by 3 bases; unmatched bases: 9. Looked up from germline, CDR1 is ENHRY and CDR2 is SYGVKD. This chain's CDR3 is CATSRQGNYEQYF. The CDR3 nucleotides are TGTGCCACCTCGAGACAGGGTAACTACGAGCAGTACTTC.

This clone was seen just once. The chain couples TRBV14 to TRBJ1-5; D remains unclear. The CDR3 totals 13 residues. Trimming removed 6 bases at V and 7 bases at J, with 13 bases between. Germline V gives CDR1 SGHDN, CDR2 FVKESK. The CDR3 DNA is TGTGCCAGCAGTGGGATTGCGGGACAGCCCCAGCATTTT. Its translation is CASSGIAGQPQHF.

A word on this clone: Other nucleotide sequences in the sample specify the same CDR3. The V call is TRBV2, the J call TRBJ2-3; D call uncertain. Germline V gene data show CDR1 as SNHLY and CDR2 as FYNNEI. This CDR3 has 11 residues. The germline V and J ends were trimmed by 4 bases and 3 bases, with 2 bases remaining between them. CDR3 sequence (DNA): TGTGCCAGCAGTGTGACAGATACGCAGTATTTT. Its translation is CASSVTDTQYF. The variable domain in full, with the rest retrieved from reference TRBV2 and TRBJ2-3, is EPEVTQTPSHQVTQMGQEVILRCVPISNHLYFYWYRQILGQKVEFLVSFYNNEISEKSEIFDDQFSVERPDGSNFTLKIRSTKLEDSAMYFCASSVTDTQYFGPGTRLTVL.

This clone was seen just once. The V and J genes are TRBV25-1 and TRBJ2-5, with TRBD1 matching over 7 bases. The ends lost 3 bases at V and 4 bases at J; junction bases unmatched: 8. Per germline, CDR1 MGHDK and CDR2 SYGVNS. This CDR3 is 15 amino acids long. CDR3 sequence: CASSEPTGDGETQYF. CDR3 DNA: TGTGCCAGCAGTGAGCCAACAGGGGACGGAGAGACCCAGTACTTC.

Turning to this clone: The same CDR3 also results from other DNA sequences found in this sample. The chain is built from TRBV4-3 and TRBJ2-3, with D unresolved. This CDR3 region has 12 residues. V was cut by 0 bases and J by 5 bases, with 3 bases left in between. From germline, CDR1 is LGHNA and CDR2 YSLEER. In DNA form, the CDR3 reads TGCGCCAGCAGCCAAGACCTAGATACGCAGTATTTT. Translation: CASSQDLDTQYF.

The chain links TRBV11-2 to TRBJ2-1; D not certain. The CDR3 extends over 11 amino acids. The V gene's germline CDR1 is SGHAT and CDR2 FQNNGV. The V end lost 5 bases, the J end lost 6 bases, and 5 bases lay between the germline ends. The CDR3 DNA reads as TGTGCCAGCAGCCGTACCAATGAGCAGTTCTTC. Protein sequence: CASSRTNEQFF.

The gene calls are TRBV5-6 and TRBJ2-4; unclear D gene. CDR1 and CDR2 (germline): SGHDT, YYEEEE. The V gene lost 0 bases and the J gene lost 7 bases, with 5 bases spanning the gap. CDR3 size: 12 residues. The CDR3 DNA reads TGTGCCAGCAGCTTGGGTCGTAACATTCAGTACTTC. Protein product: CASSLGRNIQYF.

The genes are TRBV5-1 and TRBJ2-5, with 9 bases matching TRBD1. V dropped 4 bases and J dropped 0; count of bases not matched to a gene: 7. Germline CDR1 reads SGHRS; CDR2 reads YFSETQ. CDR3 size: 16 residues. The CDR3 sequence is CASSPRTGVYQETQYF. CDR3 sequence (DNA): TGCGCCAGCAGCCCGCGGACAGGGGTGTACCAAGAGACCCAGTACTTC.

The chain has TRBV7-7 and TRBJ2-1, with 12 bases identical to TRBD2. Germline CDR1 SSHAT, CDR2 FNYEAQ (reference sequence). This CDR3 region has 15 residues. V shed 6 bases and J 6 bases; nucleotides not matched to a gene: 6. The CDR3 region is CASSLGLAGSNEQFF. As DNA, the CDR3 is TGTGCCAGCAGTCTCGGACTAGCGGGATCCAATGAGCAGTTCTTC.

The V gene is TRBV18, the J gene TRBJ2-5; D is unresolved. Deletions cut 6 bases from V and 1 base from J, with 6 bases between. CDR3 length: 12 residues. Per germline, CDR1 KGHSH and CDR2 LQKENI. In nucleotides, the CDR3 is TGTGCCAGCTCTAAGTCCCAAGAGACCCAGTACTTC. This encodes CASSKSQETQYF.